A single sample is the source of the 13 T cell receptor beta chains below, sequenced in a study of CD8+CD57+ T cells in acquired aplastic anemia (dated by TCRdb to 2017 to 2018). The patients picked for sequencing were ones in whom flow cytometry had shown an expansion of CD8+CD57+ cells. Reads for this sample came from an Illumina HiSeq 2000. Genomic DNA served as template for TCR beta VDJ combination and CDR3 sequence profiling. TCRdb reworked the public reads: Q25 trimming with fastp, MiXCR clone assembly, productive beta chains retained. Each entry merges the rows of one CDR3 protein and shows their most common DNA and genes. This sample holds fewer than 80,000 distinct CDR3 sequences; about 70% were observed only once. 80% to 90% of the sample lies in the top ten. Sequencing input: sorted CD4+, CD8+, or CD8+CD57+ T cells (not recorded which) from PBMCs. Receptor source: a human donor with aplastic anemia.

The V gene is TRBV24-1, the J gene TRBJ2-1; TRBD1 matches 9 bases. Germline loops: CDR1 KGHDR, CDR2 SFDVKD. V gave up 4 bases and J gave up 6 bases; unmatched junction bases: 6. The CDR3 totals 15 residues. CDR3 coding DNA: TGTGCCACCAGTGACCTGGACAGGGGTAGCAATGAGCAGTTCTTC. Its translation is CATSDLDRGSNEQFF.

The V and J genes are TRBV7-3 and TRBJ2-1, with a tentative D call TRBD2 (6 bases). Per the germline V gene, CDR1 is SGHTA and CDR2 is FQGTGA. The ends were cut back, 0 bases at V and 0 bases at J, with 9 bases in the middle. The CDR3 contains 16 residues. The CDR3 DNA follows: TGTGCCAGCAGCTTAACGGCGGGGAACTCCTACAATGAGCAGTTCTTC. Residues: CASSLTAGNSYNEQFF.

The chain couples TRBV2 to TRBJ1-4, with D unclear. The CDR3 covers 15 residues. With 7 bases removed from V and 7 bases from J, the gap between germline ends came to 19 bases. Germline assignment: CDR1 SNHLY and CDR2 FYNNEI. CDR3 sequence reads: CASIGPGGVAEKLFF. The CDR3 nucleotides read TGTGCCAGCATCGGCCCCGGCGGAGTGGCTGAAAAACTGTTTTTT.

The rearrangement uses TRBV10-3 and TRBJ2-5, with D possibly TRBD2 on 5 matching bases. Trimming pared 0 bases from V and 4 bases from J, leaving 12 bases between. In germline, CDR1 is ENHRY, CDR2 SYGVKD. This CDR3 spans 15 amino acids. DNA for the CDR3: TGTGCCATCAGTGAGTCTGACACCGGGGTAGAGACCCAGTACTTC. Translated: CAISESDTGVETQYF.

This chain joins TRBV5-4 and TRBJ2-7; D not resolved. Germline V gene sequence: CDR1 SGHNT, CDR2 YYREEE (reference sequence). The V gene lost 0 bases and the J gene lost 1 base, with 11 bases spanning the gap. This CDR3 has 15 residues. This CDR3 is CASSLERPTSYEQYF. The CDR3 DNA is TGTGCCAGCAGCTTGGAAAGGCCTACTTCCTACGAGCAGTACTTC. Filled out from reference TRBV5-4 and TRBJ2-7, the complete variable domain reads ETGVTQSPTHLIKTRGQQVTLRCSSQSGHNTVSWYQQALGQGPQFIFQYYREEENGRGNFPPRFSGLQFPNYSSELNVNALELDDSALYLCASSLERPTSYEQYFGPGTRLTVT.

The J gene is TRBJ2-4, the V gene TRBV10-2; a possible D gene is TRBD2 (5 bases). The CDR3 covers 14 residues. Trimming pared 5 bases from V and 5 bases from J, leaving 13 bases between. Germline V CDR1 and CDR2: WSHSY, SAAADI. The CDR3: CASSPGNAQNIQYF. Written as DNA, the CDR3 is TGCGCCAGCAGTCCCGGGAATGCTCAAAACATTCAGTACTTC.

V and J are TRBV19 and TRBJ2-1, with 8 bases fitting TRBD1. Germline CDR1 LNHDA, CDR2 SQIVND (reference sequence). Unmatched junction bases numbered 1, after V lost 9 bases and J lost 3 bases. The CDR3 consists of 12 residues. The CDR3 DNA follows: TGTGCCAGCGGACAGGGCTACAATGAGCAGTTCTTC. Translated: CASGQGYNEQFF.

The CDR3 loop is CSSGLAGAQETQYF. In DNA, the CDR3 is TGCAGTTCGGGACTAGCGGGAGCTCAAGAGACCCAGTACTTC. The chain links TRBV20-1 to TRBJ2-5; 14 bases agree with TRBD2. Germline CDR1 DFQATT, CDR2 SNEGSKA (reference sequence). With 8 bases clipped from V and 2 bases from J, the junction kept 4 bases outside the gene matches. The CDR3 runs to 14 residues.

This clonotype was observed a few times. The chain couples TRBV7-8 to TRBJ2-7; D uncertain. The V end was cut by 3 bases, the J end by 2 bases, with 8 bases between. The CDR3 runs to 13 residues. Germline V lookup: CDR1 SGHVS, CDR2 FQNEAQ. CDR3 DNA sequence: TGTGCCAGCAGCTTTACCCCAGCCTACGAGCAGTACTTC. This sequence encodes CASSFTPAYEQYF. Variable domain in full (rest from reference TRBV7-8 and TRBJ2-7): GAGVSQSPRYKVAKRGQDVALRCDPISGHVSLFWYQQALGQGPEFLTYFQNEAQLDKSGLPSDRFFAERPEGSVSTLKIQRTQQEDSAVYLCASSFTPAYEQYFGPGTRLTVT.

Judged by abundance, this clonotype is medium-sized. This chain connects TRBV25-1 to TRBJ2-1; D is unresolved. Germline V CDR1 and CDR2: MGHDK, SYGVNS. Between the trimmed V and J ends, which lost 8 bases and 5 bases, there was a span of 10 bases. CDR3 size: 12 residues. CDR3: CASRPRNNEQFF. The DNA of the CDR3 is TGTGCCAGCCGCCCAAGGAACAATGAGCAGTTCTTC.

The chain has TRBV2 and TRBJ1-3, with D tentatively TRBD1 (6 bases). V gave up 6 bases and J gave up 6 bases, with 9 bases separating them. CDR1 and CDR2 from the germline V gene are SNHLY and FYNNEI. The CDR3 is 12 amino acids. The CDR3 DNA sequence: TGTGCCAGCAGGAGGGGGACAAACACCATATATTTT. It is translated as CASRRGTNTIYF. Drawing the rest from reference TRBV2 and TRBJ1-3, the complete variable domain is EPEVTQTPSHQVTQMGQEVILRCVPISNHLYFYWYRQILGQKVEFLVSFYNNEISEKSEIFDDQFSVERPDGSNFTLKIRSTKLEDSAMYFCASRRGTNTIYFGEGSWLTVV.

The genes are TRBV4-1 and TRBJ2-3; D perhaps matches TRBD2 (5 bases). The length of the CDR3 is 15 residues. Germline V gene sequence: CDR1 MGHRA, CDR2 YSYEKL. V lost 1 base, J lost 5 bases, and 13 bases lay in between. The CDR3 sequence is CASSQVVAGGDTQYF. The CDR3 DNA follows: TGCGCCAGCAGCCAAGTGGTGGCTGGAGGAGATACGCAGTATTTT.

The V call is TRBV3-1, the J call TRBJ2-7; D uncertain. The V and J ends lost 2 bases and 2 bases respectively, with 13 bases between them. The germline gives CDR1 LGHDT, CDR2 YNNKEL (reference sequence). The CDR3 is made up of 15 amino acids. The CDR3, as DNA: TGTGCCAGCAGCCAAAGACCGCAGGATGCCTACGAGCAGTACTTC. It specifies CASSQRPQDAYEQYF.